This T cell receptor beta chain was observed in a study of memory CD4+ T cells and cytomegalovirus serostatus. Broader study findings: CD4+ memory repertoires contained about 40% of the roughly 160 reported CMV TCRbeta sequences.

Per the study methods: Out-of-frame sequences were removed, leaving 2 million or so distinct TCRbeta sequences. The repertoire was sequenced with immunoSEQ multiplex PCR; TCRdb's copy has only in-frame clones and lacks some. That table furnishes V, J and clone size, whereas the DNA furnished D and trimming. This sample yields under 40,000 clones, of which about 80% are seen a single time; roughly 5% belongs to the top ten. CDR1 and CDR2 (germline): SGHRS, YFSETQ. The CDR3 sequence is 17 residues long. The V and J ends lost 4 bases and 2 bases, in that order; junction bases with no gene match: 11. Single viable CD3+CD4+CD8-CD45RO+ cells were sorted as the memory CD4+ T cells. On this clone itself: Its matching antigen is unknown.

The sequencing sample was made of memory CD4+ T cells from blood. The V call is TRBV5-1, the J call TRBJ1-2; 10 positions agree with TRBD1. The receptor's source is an adult in good health and CMV-seropositive. The CDR3 loop is CASSQSTGTGENYGYTF. CDR3 sequence (DNA): TGCGCCAGCAGCCAATCTACCGGGACAGGGGAAAACTATGGCTACACCTTC.